This T cell receptor beta chain appears in the sequencing data of a study of PD-1 blockade in classical Hodgkin lymphoma. Study background: With a 2-week interval, patients received intravenous nivolumab at 3 mg/kg.

Points on this clone: Antigen specificity is unknown.

The CDR3 sequence is 13 residues long. Trimming took 10 bases from V and 5 from J, leaving 16 bases between them. Germline loops: CDR1 MNHEY, CDR2 SVGAGI. Findings and limits, study-wide: CD4+ but not CD8+ TCR diversity rose significantly by C4D1.

Assay: immunoSEQ multiplex PCR; the TCRdb copy retains only in-frame clones and omits some. The sample includes some 93,000 clones, roughly 73% of them seen just once. Time point here: cycle 4 day 1 (C4D1), after more than 5 weeks of nivolumab. In every patient, relapse followed autologous stem cell transplantation, while exposure to brentuximab vedotin differed. Classifying best responses yielded complete response, partial response or progressive disease. The sequence was obtained from a human donor with classical Hodgkin lymphoma. The sample in question was peripheral blood mononuclear cells (PBMCs), obtained before the fourth cycle of nivolumab. This chain links TRBV6-5 with TRBJ2-3; D gene uncertain. The CDR3 sequence: CAIRVPGVDTQYF. The DNA for the CDR3 is TGTGCCATCCGCGTTCCGGGTGTAGATACGCAGTATTTT.